A selection of T cell receptor beta chains follows, all from one sample in a study of blood T cell repertoires in COVID-19. Some clones are missing from TCRdb's copy, which holds only in-frame ones; the method was immunoSEQ multiplex PCR. The top ten hold 2% to 2.5% of the sample, which has about 90,000 clones, approximately 90% seen once. Sequences were obtained from peripheral blood. All receptors derive from a human donor with active COVID-19. The donor label of this sample is uncertain. Each CDR3 is given with its conserved first and last residue. A D gene is named only where the DNA matches it firmly. Clone size is given for some rows only: seen once, a few or many times, or a class if the clone is expanded.

D,J,V,size,CDR3,DNA
TRBD1,TRBJ2-2,TRBV9,.,CASSPTGTGTGELFF,TGTGCCAGCAGCCCAACCGGGACAGGGACCGGGGAGCTGTTTTTT
.,TRBJ1-2,TRBV27,.,CASSRGGGGNYGYTF,TGTGCCAGCAGTCGAGGTGGGGGGGGCAACTATGGCTACACCTTC
TRBD2,TRBJ2-5,TRBV3-1/TRBV3-2,.,CASSQLPPTSGPETQYF,TGTGCCAGCAGCCAACTCCCACCCACTAGCGGCCCAGAGACCCAGTACTTC
TRBD1,TRBJ1-3,TRBV9,.,CASSVFMQGQGSGNTIYF,TGTGCCAGCAGCGTCTTTATGCAGGGACAGGGGTCTGGAAACACCATATATTTT
TRBD2,TRBJ2-7,TRBV3-1/TRBV3-2,.,CASSQGLAGGHEQYF,TGTGCCAGCAGCCAAGGCTTGGCGGGGGGTCACGAGCAGTACTTC
.,TRBJ1-1,TRBV28,.,CASSFGGKTEAFF,TGTGCCAGCAGTTTCGGGGGGAAAACTGAAGCTTTCTTT
TRBD1,TRBJ1-2,TRBV7-8,.,CASSSYGGLGQTFYGYTF,TGTGCCAGCAGCTCCTATGGGGGTTTGGGACAGACGTTCTATGGCTACACCTTC
.,TRBJ1-1,TRBV6-1,.,CASSEARAYTVAFF,TGTGCCAGCAGTGAAGCGAGGGCATACACTGTAGCTTTCTTT
.,TRBJ1-5,TRBV19,.,CASSIQVSNQPQHF,TGTGCCAGTAGTATACAGGTTAGCAATCAGCCCCAGCATTTT
.,TRBJ2-1,TRBV5-5,.,CATAGLKGNEQFF,TGTGCCACCGCGGGCCTAAAGGGCAATGAGCAGTTCTTC
TRBD1,TRBJ1-2,TRBV2,once,CASSKSTGTAGGYTF,TGTGCCAGCAGTAAGTCAACCGGGACAGCTGGTGGCTACACCTTC
TRBD1,TRBJ1-1,TRBV6-2/TRBV6-3,.,CASSYYPGGKAFF,TGTGCCAGCAGTTACTACCCAGGGGGGAAAGCTTTCTTT
.,TRBJ2-5,TRBV7-3,.,CASSPYSVWETQYF,TGTGCCAGCAGCCCCTATAGCGTCTGGGAGACCCAGTACTTC
TRBD2,TRBJ2-7,TRBV7-2,.,CASSRAVRGVSYEQYF,TGTGCCAGCAGCCGCGCGGTGCGGGGGGTCTCCTACGAGCAGTACTTC
TRBD1,TRBJ1-4,TRBV27,.,CASSFLRTGEYEKLFF,TGTGCCAGCAGTTTCCTCCGGACAGGCGAATATGAAAAACTGTTTTTT
.,TRBJ1-3,TRBV28,once,CAARTLGVEGNTIYF,TGTGCCGCCAGGACGTTAGGGGTGGAAGGAAACACCATATATTTT
.,TRBJ2-3,TRBV7-2,.,CASSLEPRPTDTQYF,TGTGCCAGCAGCTTAGAGCCCCGCCCCACAGATACGCAGTATTTT
.,TRBJ2-5,TRBV7-2,.,CASSRRGEVQETQYF,TGTGCCAGCAGCAGAAGGGGCGAGGTGCAGGAGACCCAGTACTTC
.,TRBJ1-1,TRBV11-2,.,CASSLDTQNTEAFF,TGTGCCAGCAGTTTGGACACTCAGAACACTGAAGCTTTCTTT
TRBD1,TRBJ2-2,TRBV7-6,.,CASSHRDRANTGELFF,TGTGCCAGCAGTCATAGGGACAGAGCTAACACCGGGGAGCTGTTTTTT
.,TRBJ1-2,TRBV7-6,.,CASSLGNGGGYTF,TGTGCCAGCAGCTTAGGGAATGGAGGTGGCTACACCTTC
.,TRBJ2-3,TRBV7-3,.,CASSPSPGDTQYF,TGTGCCAGCAGCCCCAGCCCGGGAGATACGCAGTATTTT
.,TRBJ1-3,TRBV28,.,CASIFSVVSGNTIYF,TGTGCCAGCATTTTTAGCGTGGTCTCTGGAAACACCATATATTTT
TRBD1,TRBJ2-7,TRBV9,.,CASSAGTGGVEQYF,TGTGCCAGCAGCGCCGGGACAGGGGGGGTCGAGCAGTACTTC
TRBD1,TRBJ2-7,TRBV2,.,CASNGQGNYEQYF,TGTGCCAGCAACGGACAGGGCAATTACGAGCAGTACTTC
TRBD2,TRBJ2-7,TRBV6-7,.,CASSTTLWVAGGRYEQYF,TGTGCCAGCAGTACTACCCTCTGGGTAGCGGGGGGCCGGTACGAGCAGTACTTC
.,TRBJ1-5,TRBV10-2,.,CASSEHTINQPQHF,TGCGCCAGCAGTGAGCACACCATTAATCAGCCCCAGCATTTT
.,TRBJ2-2,TRBV5-1,.,CASSVAPGANTGELFF,TGCGCCAGCAGCGTCGCTCCGGGAGCGAACACCGGGGAGCTGTTTTTT
TRBD2,TRBJ2-1,TRBV7-2,.,CASSLGTGGPYNEQFF,TGTGCCAGCAGCTTAGGAACGGGGGGTCCATACAATGAGCAGTTCTTC
TRBD2,TRBJ2-1,TRBV10-1,.,CASSGRAGIHYNEQFF,TGCGCCAGCAGTGGTCGAGCGGGGATTCACTACAATGAGCAGTTCTTC
.,TRBJ1-2,TRBV29-1,once,CSVAPAGYYGYTF,TGCAGCGTCGCCCCCGCAGGGTACTATGGCTACACCTTC
TRBD1,TRBJ2-7,TRBV6-5,.,CASSFNRGEQYF,TGTGCCAGCAGCTTTAACAGGGGCGAGCAGTACTTC
TRBD1,TRBJ2-1,TRBV7-6,.,CASSSADRGLNEQFF,TGTGCCAGCAGTTCTGCGGACAGGGGGCTCAATGAGCAGTTCTTC